This note documents a single T cell receptor (beta chain) sequence. The antigen is undetermined. With 4 bases clipped from V and 9 bases from J, the junction kept 25 bases outside the gene matches. This CDR3 spans 20 amino acids. Germline V gene data show CDR1 as LGHNA and CDR2 as YNFKEQ. This sample is drawn from a study of response to subunit inactivated influenza vaccine. Findings and caveats of the study: Authors suggested each seasonal flu vaccination may recruit only limited numbers of new T cells.

TCRdb independently ran MiXCR on the RT-PCR reads; one entry per CDR3 protein. The table shows around 790,000 distinct CDR3 sequences, with 21% occurring only once. The rearrangement joins TRBV4-2 to TRBJ2-4; 9 nucleotides align to TRBD2. The clonotype comes from a man aged 45 to 65 who received an inactivated influenza vaccine. Here the sequenced sample was PBMCs from blood, taken roughly 5 days after vaccination. DNA of the CDR3: TGTGCCAGCAGCCCGCTCCCTAATACCCGCGGGGGGGCCGATCGTGGCATTCAGTACTTC. Its protein is CASSPLPNTRGGADRGIQYF.